This paragraph reports one T cell receptor beta chain. The record originates from a study of blood T cell repertoires in COVID-19. Study-level background: Both acute and convalescent COVID-19 samples were obtained from the United States, Italy and Spain. T cells, B-cell-depleted T cells, or PBMCs supplied cDNA or gDNA.

Produced via immunoSEQ multiplex PCR; TCRdb's table is partial and in-frame only. The data contain some 130,000 clones, 85% to 90% of them seen just once; the ten biggest clones take up more than 2%. The V gene end was trimmed by 4 bases and the J gene end by 10 bases; junction bases not matched to a gene: 7. Looked up from germline, CDR1 is SGHNT and CDR2 is YYREEE (reference sequence). This CDR3 is 14 amino acids long. This TCR was recovered from a man aged 70-80 years with active COVID-19. The chain has TRBV5-4 and TRBJ1-6, with 8 bases matching TRBD1. Input material: peripheral blood. The CDR3 region is CASSRDRGYSPLHF. CDR3 DNA sequence: TGTGCCAGCAGCCGCGACAGGGGTTACTCACCCCTCCACTTT.